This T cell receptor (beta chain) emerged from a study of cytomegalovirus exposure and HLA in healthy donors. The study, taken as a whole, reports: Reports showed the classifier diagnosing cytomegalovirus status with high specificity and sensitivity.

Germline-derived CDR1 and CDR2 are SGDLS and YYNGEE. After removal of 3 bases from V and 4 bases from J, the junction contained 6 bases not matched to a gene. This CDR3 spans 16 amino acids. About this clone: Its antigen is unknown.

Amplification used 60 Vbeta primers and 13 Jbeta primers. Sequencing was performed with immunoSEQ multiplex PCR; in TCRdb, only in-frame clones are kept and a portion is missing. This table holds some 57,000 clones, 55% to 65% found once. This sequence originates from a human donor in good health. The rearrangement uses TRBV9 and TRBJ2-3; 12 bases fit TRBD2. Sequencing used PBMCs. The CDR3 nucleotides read TGTGCCAGCAGCGATCTAGCGGGGGGGCCATCAGATACGCAGTATTTT. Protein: CASSDLAGGPSDTQYF. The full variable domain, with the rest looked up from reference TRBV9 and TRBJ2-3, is DSGVTQTPKHLITATGQRVTLRCSPRSGDLSVYWYQQSLDQGLQFLIQYYNGEERAKGNILERFSAQQFPDLHSELNLSSLELGDSALYFCASSDLAGGPSDTQYFGPGTRLTVL.